The T cell receptor beta chain described here comes from a study of blood T cells in healthy people across ages. The CDR3 extends over 16 amino acids. From germline, CDR1 is KGHSH and CDR2 LQKENI. The V and J ends lost 1 base and 1 base, in that order; junction bases with no gene match: 3. Sample-barcoded 5' priming and a J-beta primer mix drove a second PCR of roughly 6 to 12 cycles. With 12 random nucleotides, a template-switch adaptor tagged each individual cDNA molecule. MiXCR, run by TCRdb on the 5' RACE reads, gives a single entry per CDR3 protein. The top ten clones hold approximately 15% of a sample with some 790,000 distinct CDR3 sequences, about 30% of them seen once.

This chain joins TRBV18 and TRBJ2-3; 9 nucleotides line up with TRBD2. This clonotype originated in a woman of 80 years or more in good health. Sequencing input: blood. The CDR3, as DNA: TGTGCCAGCTCACCACGAGCGGGGGGCCGCACAGATACGCAGTATTTT. Translating it yields CASSPRAGGRTDTQYF.